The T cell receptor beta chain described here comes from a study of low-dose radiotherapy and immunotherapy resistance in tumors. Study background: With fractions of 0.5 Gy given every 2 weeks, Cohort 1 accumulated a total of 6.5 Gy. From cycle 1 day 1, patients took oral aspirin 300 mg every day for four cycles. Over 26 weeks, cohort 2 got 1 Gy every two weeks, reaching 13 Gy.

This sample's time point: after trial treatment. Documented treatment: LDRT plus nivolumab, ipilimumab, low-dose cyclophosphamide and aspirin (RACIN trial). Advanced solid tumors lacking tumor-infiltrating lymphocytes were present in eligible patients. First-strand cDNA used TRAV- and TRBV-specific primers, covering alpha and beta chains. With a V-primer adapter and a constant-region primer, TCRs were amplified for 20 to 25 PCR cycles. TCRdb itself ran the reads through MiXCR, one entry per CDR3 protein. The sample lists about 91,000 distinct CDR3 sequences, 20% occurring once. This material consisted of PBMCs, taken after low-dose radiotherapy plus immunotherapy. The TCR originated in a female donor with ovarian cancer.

The CDR3 is CASSPSGTGAQPQHF. In nucleotides, the CDR3 is TGTGCCAGTAGTCCGTCCGGGACAGGGGCTCAGCCCCAGCATTTT. V usage is TRBV19 and J usage is TRBJ1-5, with 10 bases fitting TRBD1. Germline-derived CDR1 and CDR2 are LNHDA and SQIVND (reference sequence). V lost 5 bases to trimming and J lost 6 bases; unmatched junction nucleotides: 7. The CDR3 is made up of 15 amino acids.